This entry concerns a single T cell receptor (beta chain). The CDR3 runs 16 residues. CDR1 is MNHEY and CDR2 is SVGAGI in the germline V gene. After removal of 0 bases from V and 6 bases from J, the junction contained 7 bases not matched to a gene. With a J-beta primer mix and a sample-barcoded 5' primer, a second PCR ran about 7 to 12 cycles. TCRdb passed the 5' RACE reads through MiXCR, listing each CDR3 protein once. The sample holds about 640,000 distinct CDR3 sequences; approximately 59% are singletons and the top ten take roughly 34%. The individuals who served as donors were healthy Caucasians living in Russia, aged roughly 6 to 100. The sample is drawn from a study of blood T cells in healthy people across ages.

The specimen was blood. The chain joins TRBV6-5 to TRBJ2-3, with TRBD1 identical over 9 bases. This clonotype originated in a man aged 55 to 69 in good health. CDR3 DNA: TGTGCCAGCAGTTACTCGGGGACAGGGTTGGGGGATACGCAGTATTTT. As protein: CASSYSGTGLGDTQYF.